These 10 T cell receptor beta chains were sequenced from one sample in a study of blood T cell repertoires in COVID-19. Sequencing used immunoSEQ multiplex PCR; TCRdb keeps in-frame clones, though not all of them. Of about 79,000 clones in the sample, 85% to 90% were seen once. Sequencing used peripheral blood. Source of these receptors: a man between 70 and 80 years old with active or convalescent COVID-19.

The chain couples TRBV6-5 to TRBJ2-1, with TRBD2 matching over 8 bases. The germline gives CDR1 MNHEY, CDR2 SVGAGI. The junction had 10 bases not matched to a gene; V was cut back by 5 bases and J by 7 bases. The CDR3 has 15 amino acids. CDR3 region: CASSNLAGTGNEQFF. CDR3 nucleotides: TGTGCCAGCAGTAACCTAGCGGGCACGGGTAATGAGCAGTTCTTC.

The V and J genes are TRBV6-5 and TRBJ1-1; TRBD1 matches at 9 bases. The CDR3 is 14 residues long. The germline V gene encodes CDR1 MNHEY and CDR2 SVGAGI. V was clipped by 6 bases and J by 9 bases; unmatched bases: 11. For the CDR3, the DNA is TGTGCCAGCAGCAGGGACAGGGAAAGCAAAAAAGCTTTCTTT. Translating it yields CASSRDRESKKAFF.

DNA for the CDR3: TGTGCCAGCAGCCTCACCCAACAGGGGATTGAAAAACTGTTTTTT. Its protein is CASSLTQQGIEKLFF. The chain has TRBV28 and TRBJ1-4; 7 bases fit TRBD1. Germline-derived CDR1 and CDR2 are MDHEN and SYDVKM. V was clipped by 6 bases and J by 7 bases; unmatched bases: 11. This CDR3 comprises 15 residues.

The rearrangement uses TRBV27 and TRBJ1-1, with 10 nucleotides matching TRBD1. The length of the CDR3 is 16 residues. Germline-derived CDR1 and CDR2 are MNHEY and SMNVEV (reference sequence). V lost 4 bases and J lost 4; bases outside the gene matches: 9. This CDR3 reads CASSYDRGRVSTEAFF. The CDR3 DNA is TGTGCCAGCAGTTATGACAGGGGGCGGGTGAGCACTGAAGCTTTCTTT.

The V call is TRBV28, the J call TRBJ1-2; a possible D gene is TRBD1 (5 bases). Germline V CDR1 and CDR2: MDHEN, SYDVKM. V was clipped by 6 bases and J by 4 bases, with 18 bases between them. The CDR3 consists of 15 residues. In DNA, the CDR3 is TGTGCCAGCAGGAGAGGGGAGGTTGTGCTCTATGGCTACACCTTC. Translated, it gives CASRRGEVVLYGYTF.

V gene TRBV7-2 combines with J gene TRBJ2-3, with TRBD2 matching 10 bases. Germline values: CDR1 SGHTA, CDR2 FQGNSA. This CDR3 has 15 amino acids. V shed 3 bases and J 4 bases; nucleotides not matched to a gene: 4. CDR3 nucleotides: TGTGCCAGCAGCTTGGGGCTAGCGGGAGCAGATACGCAGTATTTT. It translates to CASSLGLAGADTQYF.

The chain has TRBV6-5 and TRBJ2-3; D perhaps matches TRBD2 (6 bases). The CDR3 sequence is 14 residues long. Germline V CDR1 and CDR2: MNHEY, SVGAGI. V lost 0 bases and J lost 3, with 7 bases in between. In DNA, the CDR3 is TGTGCCAGCAGTTACTCGGGGACTACAGATACGCAGTATTTT. Encoded protein: CASSYSGTTDTQYF.

The rearrangement links TRBV7-9 to TRBJ2-1, with 10 nucleotides matching TRBD1. Unmatched junction bases numbered 3, after V lost 1 base and J lost 3 bases. The CDR3 is made up of 16 amino acids. Germline V gene data show CDR1 as SEHNR and CDR2 as FQNEAQ (reference sequence). The CDR3 spells CASSLEGTGDYNEQFF. As DNA, the CDR3 is TGTGCCAGCAGCTTAGAAGGGACAGGGGACTACAATGAGCAGTTCTTC.

This chain links TRBV30 with TRBJ2-1; D is perhaps TRBD2 (6 bases). Germline CDR1 GTSNPN, CDR2 SVGIG (reference sequence). V gave up 5 bases and J gave up 8 bases, with 10 bases separating them. The CDR3 is 11 amino acids. CDR3 nucleotide sequence: TGTGCCTGGGCGGGGAACGATGAGCAGTTCTTC. Its translation: CAWAGNDEQFF.

The J gene is TRBJ1-5, the V gene TRBV9; 9 nucleotides match TRBD1. Looked up from germline, CDR1 is SGDLS and CDR2 is YYNGEE. V shed 4 bases and J 13 bases; nucleotides not matched to a gene: 15. There are 15 residues in the CDR3. CDR3 sequence (DNA): TGTGCCAGCAGCCCGAGTCCCGGGACAGGGTCATCTCAGCATTTT. Translated: CASSPSPGTGSSQHF.